These 12 T cell receptor beta chains were all obtained from the same sample, sequenced in a study of T cells in Graves' hyperthyroidism and ophthalmopathy. Amplification targeted TCR beta CDR3 regions from RNA transcripts. The HTBI primer set was used in a first-round RT-PCR of the TCR CDR3. TCRdb re-called the multiplex PCR reads through MiXCR, storing one row per CDR3 protein. The table shows 600,000 to 850,000 distinct CDR3 sequences, with around a sixth occurring only once. Input material: blood. The receptor set was obtained from a woman in her fifties or sixties with Graves' hyperthyroidism that later progressed to Graves' ophthalmopathy.

The chain combines TRBV6-5 with TRBJ2-3; 9 nucleotides match TRBD2. The CDR3 consists of 15 residues. V trimming: 2 bases; J trimming: 6 bases; junction bases outside the gene matches: 6. The germline gives CDR1 MNHEY, CDR2 SVGAGI. The CDR3 loop reads CASSYGGGASDTQYF. In DNA form, the CDR3 reads TGTGCCAGCAGTTACGGCGGGGGGGCCTCGGATACGCAGTATTTT.

V and J are TRBV20-1 and TRBJ1-3, with a possible D match to TRBD1 (5 bases). Germline assignment: CDR1 DFQATT and CDR2 SNEGSKA (reference sequence). V was cut by 3 bases and J by 2 bases, with 8 bases left in between. The CDR3 sequence is 13 residues long. The DNA of the CDR3 is TGCAGTGCTAGCCGGGACGCTGGAAACACCATATATTTT. This gives the protein CSASRDAGNTIYF.

This clonotype has ten or more counts. The J gene is TRBJ2-1, the V gene TRBV3-1, with D possibly TRBD2 on 7 matching bases. Trimming pared 0 bases from V and 1 base from J, leaving 13 bases between. CDR1 and CDR2 (germline): LGHDT, YNNKEL (reference sequence). The CDR3 covers 17 residues. The CDR3 nucleotides are TGTGCCAGCAGCCAAGATCCGCGGGGGCGGTCCTACAATGAGCAGTTCTTC. This encodes CASSQDPRGRSYNEQFF.

This clonotype turned up a few times. This sequence joins TRBV7-9 and TRBJ1-2, with 7 bases identical to TRBD1. The CDR3 spans 18 residues. Per germline, CDR1 SEHNR and CDR2 FQNEAQ (reference sequence). Losses at the gene ends were 5 bases for V and 1 base for J; bases not matched to a gene: 16. The CDR3, as DNA: TGTGCCAGCAGCCTAGAGACAGGGAGGGGCCCCAATAACTATGGCTACACCTTC. It specifies CASSLETGRGPNNYGYTF.

The chain recombines TRBV18 with TRBJ1-3, with D unclear. Trimming took 2 bases from V and 2 from J, leaving 13 bases between them. Germline-derived CDR1 and CDR2 are KGHSH and LQKENI. The CDR3 runs to 16 residues. The CDR3 is CASSPKNPEPGNTIYF. The DNA for the CDR3 is TGTGCCAGCTCACCAAAGAATCCCGAACCTGGAAACACCATATATTTT.

The table lists this clonotype with a few counts. The V and J genes are TRBV15 and TRBJ1-6; TRBD1 aligns across 7 bases. V dropped 0 bases and J dropped 7; count of bases not matched to a gene: 6. Germline V CDR1 and CDR2: LNHNV, YYDKDF (reference sequence). The CDR3 loop spans 16 amino acids. Here the CDR3 reads CATSRDYRGRNSPLHF. The CDR3 coding sequence is TGTGCCACCAGCAGAGATTACAGGGGTAGGAATTCACCCCTCCACTTT.

The sample holds many counts of this clonotype. The chain has TRBV20-1 and TRBJ2-3, with a weak D call TRBD1 (7 bases). Germline CDR1 is DFQATT and CDR2 is SNEGSKA (reference sequence). Trimming stripped 5 bases from V and 4 bases from J, with 22 bases between. This CDR3 has 16 residues. The CDR3 sequence: CSAQESGGHSADTQYF. The CDR3 DNA reads TGCAGTGCTCAGGAATCAGGGGGGCATAGTGCAGATACGCAGTATTTT.

This chain joins TRBV19 and TRBJ2-7, with 11 bases fitting TRBD1. The germline V gene has CDR1 LNHDA and CDR2 SQIVND (reference sequence). The length of the CDR3 is 15 residues. The V and J ends lost 3 bases and 2 bases, in that order; junction bases with no gene match: 3. The CDR3 nucleotides are TGTGCCAGTAGTATCGGACAGGGGGCTCCCTACGAGCAGTACTTC. Its translation: CASSIGQGAPYEQYF.

In its sample, this clonotype was seen a few times. The DNA for the CDR3 is TGTGCCATCAGTGAGTTGGGCACAGATACGCAGTATTTT. This codes for CAISELGTDTQYF. The rearrangement links TRBV10-3 to TRBJ2-3; no firm D call. Trimming took 1 base from V and 1 from J, leaving 3 bases between them. Germline V CDR1 and CDR2: ENHRY, SYGVKD. The CDR3 has 13 residues.

This clonotype has more than one count but fewer than ten. The chain joins TRBV4-1 to TRBJ1-1, with 7 bases aligning to TRBD1. CDR1 MGHRA and CDR2 YSYEKL come from the germline V gene. V was pared by 3 bases and J by 1 base, with 8 bases of the junction left unmatched. The CDR3 is 16 residues long. CDR3 DNA: TGCGCCAGCAGCCAGAGAACAGGGGCCCCGAACACTGAAGCTTTCTTT. The encoded protein is CASSQRTGAPNTEAFF.

This clonotype showed up many times. This chain joins TRBV27 and TRBJ2-7; D remains unclear. The CDR3 contains 14 residues. V was pared by 0 bases and J by 0 bases, with 6 bases between. Germline V gene data show CDR1 as MNHEY and CDR2 as SMNVEV (reference sequence). As DNA, the CDR3 is TGTGCCAGCAGTTTATCGCACGCCTCCTACGAGCAGTACTTC. Translated: CASSLSHASYEQYF.

This chain uses TRBV3-1 with TRBJ1-4; D gene ambiguous. Germline-derived CDR1 and CDR2 are LGHDT and YNNKEL (reference sequence). The CDR3 spans 15 residues. V lost 3 bases to trimming and J lost 8 bases, with 16 bases between them. CDR3: CASSHPTGVDEKLFF. The CDR3, as DNA: TGTGCCAGCAGCCACCCGACGGGTGTGGACGAAAAACTGTTTTTT.